This T cell receptor beta chain was identified during a study of blood T cell repertoires in COVID-19. Germline V gives CDR1 MDHEN, CDR2 SYDVKM. This CDR3 is 16 amino acids long. V dropped 1 base and J dropped 7; count of bases not matched to a gene: 12. TCRdb keeps only in-frame clones here, not all; method: immunoSEQ multiplex PCR. The sample yields about 50,000 clones, around 88% seen once. The sample comprised peripheral blood. The receptor was derived from an older woman with acute or convalescent COVID-19. The rearrangement uses TRBV28 and TRBJ2-7; 8 bases fit TRBD2. The DNA for the CDR3 is TGTGCCAGCAGTTTATCAGTCGGGGGGGCTTCGTTAGAGCAGTACTTC. Translated, it gives CASSLSVGGASLEQYF.